The rows below give T cell receptor beta chains drawn from one sample of a study of blood T cell repertoires in COVID-19. Sequencing was performed with immunoSEQ multiplex PCR; in TCRdb, only in-frame clones are kept and a portion is missing. The sample records approximately 310,000 clones, around 90% being singletons. The sample consisted of PBMCs or T cells enriched from blood (not recorded which). The receptors stem from a man between 60 and 75 years old who had recovered from COVID-19. Each CDR3 is given with its conserved first and last residue. The D gene is left open where the match is weak. Some rows mark clone size as missing; the rest say once, few, many or name a class of expanded clone.

TRBV24-1,TRBJ1-5,NA,NA,TGTGCCACCAGTGACCGTGTATCGCAGCCCCAGCATTTT,CATSDRVSQPQHF
TRBV4-3,TRBJ2-2,NA,TRBD1,TGCGCCAGCAGCCAAGATCCGGTAAGGGACAGCCTCGACACCGGGGAGCTGTTTTTT,CASSQDPVRDSLDTGELFF
TRBV6-5,TRBJ2-7,NA,NA,TGTGCCAGCGCTAGGACTAACTCCTACGAGCAGTACTTC,CASARTNSYEQYF
TRBV6-5,TRBJ1-1,NA,NA,TGTGCCAGCAGAGACCCCGGGATAACGAACACTGAAGCTTTCTTT,CASRDPGITNTEAFF
TRBV5-4,TRBJ2-7,NA,NA,TGTGCCAGCAGGCCCGGCACGGAGACCACCTACGAGCAGTACTTC,CASRPGTETTYEQYF
TRBV5-4,TRBJ2-7,NA,NA,TGTGCCAGCAGCTTGACTAGTTACGAGCAGTACTTC,CASSLTSYEQYF
TRBV12-3/TRBV12-4,TRBJ2-7,NA,NA,TGTGCCAGCAGCACAGGGTGGCGCGAGCAGTACTTC,CASSTGWREQYF
TRBV18,TRBJ2-5,NA,TRBD2,TGTGCCAGCTCACCACCTGGTAGGCGGGAGTCCCAAGAGACCCAGTACTTC,CASSPPGRRESQETQYF
TRBV7-9,TRBJ2-6,few,NA,TGTGCCAGCAGCCCCGGTTACTCTGGGGCCAACGTCCTGACTTTC,CASSPGYSGANVLTF
TRBV28,TRBJ1-2,NA,TRBD1,TGTGCCAGCATGGGACAGCCTTATGGCTACACCTTC,CASMGQPYGYTF
TRBV24-1,TRBJ2-5,NA,TRBD2,TGTGCCACCAGTGACAGCGGGACGGGGGTCGAGACCCAGTACTTC,CATSDSGTGVETQYF
TRBV5-4,TRBJ1-6,NA,NA,TGTGCCAGCAGCCCTTCGTGGAGGGATTCACCCCTCCACTTT,CASSPSWRDSPLHF
TRBV20-1,TRBJ2-3,NA,NA,TGCAGTGCCACACCCATCAGTACGCAGTATTTT,CSATPISTQYF
TRBV19,TRBJ2-7,NA,TRBD2,TGTGCCAGTACCCACGGGACTAGCGGGAGGGTCGAGCAGTACTTC,CASTHGTSGRVEQYF
TRBV19,TRBJ2-2,NA,TRBD1,TGTGCCAGTAGCCCACTCGACAGGGGAGTGTCCGGGGAGCTGTTTTTT,CASSPLDRGVSGELFF
TRBV5-1,TRBJ1-2,NA,TRBD1,TGCGCCAGCAGCTTGGCCGTGGGCAGGGGGCTTACTAACTATGGCTACACCTTC,CASSLAVGRGLTNYGYTF
TRBV6-4,TRBJ2-1,once,TRBD1,TGTGCCAGCAGCACCTGGGGACAGGGGACCAATGAGCAGTTCTTC,CASSTWGQGTNEQFF
TRBV5-6,TRBJ2-7,NA,TRBD1,TGTGCCAGCACCCTGGACAGGGTCTACGAGCAGTACTTC,CASTLDRVYEQYF
TRBV7-9,TRBJ2-2,NA,NA,TGTGCCAGCACCCAAAGAGACACCGGGGAGCTGTTTTTT,CASTQRDTGELFF
TRBV3-1/TRBV3-2,TRBJ2-7,NA,NA,TGTGCCAGCACCCGGCGGTCCTACGAGCAGTACTTC,CASTRRSYEQYF
TRBV6-6,TRBJ1-4,once,NA,TGTGCCACCTCGACAGGTACTGCTAATGAAAAACTGTTTTTT,CATSTGTANEKLFF
TRBV6-2/TRBV6-3,TRBJ2-7,NA,NA,TGTGCCAGCAGTTACTCGAGCACAGGCTCCTACGAGCAGTACTTC,CASSYSSTGSYEQYF
TRBV6-5,TRBJ1-2,NA,NA,TGTGCCAGCAGTTACAGCTCCAACTATGGCTACACCTTC,CASSYSSNYGYTF
TRBV5-4,TRBJ2-1,NA,TRBD2,TGTGCCAGCAGCTTGTTAGCGGGAGGGACCAATGAGCAGTTCTTC,CASSLLAGGTNEQFF
TRBV6-5,TRBJ1-5,NA,TRBD1,TGTGCCAGCAGTCGGTGGACAGGGGGCGTTCAGCCCCAGCATTTT,CASSRWTGGVQPQHF
TRBV28,TRBJ1-2,once,NA,TGTGCCAGCACTCTCGAGTCGGGTAGCTATGGCTACACCTTC,CASTLESGSYGYTF
TRBV21-1,TRBJ2-7,once,NA,TGTGCCAGCAGTCGCAAACCCCGGGACACCGTATACGAGCAGTACTTC,CASSRKPRDTVYEQYF
TRBV6-5,TRBJ2-5,NA,TRBD2,TGTGCCAGCAGTTCCGCAGCGGGAGGCGGGGAGACCCAGTACTTC,CASSSAAGGGETQYF
TRBV4-1,TRBJ2-3,NA,TRBD1,TGCGCCAGCAGCCTGGACAGGGGGCGAACAGATACGCAGTATTTT,CASSLDRGRTDTQYF
TRBV7-3,TRBJ1-1,NA,NA,TGTGCCAGCAGCTTAAGACTTGACACTGAAGCTTTCTTT,CASSLRLDTEAFF
TRBV6-5,TRBJ2-5,NA,TRBD2,TGTGCCAGCAGTTCTTACACTAGCGGAGGGGAGACCCAGTACTTC,CASSSYTSGGETQYF